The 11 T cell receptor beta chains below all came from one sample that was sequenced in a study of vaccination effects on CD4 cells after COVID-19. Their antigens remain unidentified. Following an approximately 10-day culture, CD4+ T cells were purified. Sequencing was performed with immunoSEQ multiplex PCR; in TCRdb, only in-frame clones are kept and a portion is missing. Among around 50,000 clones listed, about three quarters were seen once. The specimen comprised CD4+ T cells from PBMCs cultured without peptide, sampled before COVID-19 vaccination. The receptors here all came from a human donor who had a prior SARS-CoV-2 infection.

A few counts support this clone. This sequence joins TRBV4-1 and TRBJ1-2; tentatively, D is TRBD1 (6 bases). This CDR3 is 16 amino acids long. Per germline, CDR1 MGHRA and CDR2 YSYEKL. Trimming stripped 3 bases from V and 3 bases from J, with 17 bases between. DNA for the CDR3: TGCGCCAGCAGCCAGGGCTCTAGACAGGAATACTATGGCTACACCTTC. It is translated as CASSQGSRQEYYGYTF.

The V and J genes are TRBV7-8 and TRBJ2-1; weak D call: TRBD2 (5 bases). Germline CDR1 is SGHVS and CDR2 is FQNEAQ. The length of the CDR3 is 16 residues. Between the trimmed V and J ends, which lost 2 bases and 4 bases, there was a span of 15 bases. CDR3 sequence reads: CASSLSSIARYNEQFF. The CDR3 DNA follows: TGTGCCAGCAGCTTATCTTCAATAGCGCGGTACAATGAGCAGTTCTTC.

CDR3 coding DNA: TGTGCCAGCAGCTACCACCGGGACAGGCACAATCAGCCCCAGCATTTT. The encoded protein is CASSYHRDRHNQPQHF. The chain links TRBV7-9 to TRBJ1-5; 8 nucleotides align to TRBD1. Germline CDR1 is SEHNR and CDR2 is FQNEAQ (reference sequence). V trimming: 4 bases; J trimming: 3 bases; junction bases outside the gene matches: 8. The CDR3 sequence is 16 residues long. The variable domain in full, completed from reference TRBV7-9 and TRBJ1-5, reads DTGVSQNPRHKITKRGQNVTFRCDPISEHNRLYWYRQTLGQGPEFLTYFQNEAQLEKSRLLSDRFSAERPKGSFSTLEIQRTEQGDSAMYLCASSYHRDRHNQPQHFGDGTRLSIL.

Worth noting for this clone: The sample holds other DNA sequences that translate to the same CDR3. In nucleotides, the CDR3 is TGTGCCAGCAGCGTAGTGGGACAAGGATACAATGAGCAGTTCTTC. Translated: CASSVVGQGYNEQFF. The chain uses TRBV9 and TRBJ2-1; D may be TRBD1 (6 bases). Trimming took 0 bases from V and 4 from J, leaving 11 bases between them. CDR1 is SGDLS and CDR2 is YYNGEE in the germline V gene. The CDR3 is 15 residues long.

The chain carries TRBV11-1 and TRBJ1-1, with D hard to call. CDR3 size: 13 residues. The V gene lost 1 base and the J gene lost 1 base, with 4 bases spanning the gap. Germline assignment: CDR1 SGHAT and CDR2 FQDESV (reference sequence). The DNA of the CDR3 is TGTGCCAGCAGCTTAGGCGGGAACACTGAAGCTTTCTTT. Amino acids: CASSLGGNTEAFF.

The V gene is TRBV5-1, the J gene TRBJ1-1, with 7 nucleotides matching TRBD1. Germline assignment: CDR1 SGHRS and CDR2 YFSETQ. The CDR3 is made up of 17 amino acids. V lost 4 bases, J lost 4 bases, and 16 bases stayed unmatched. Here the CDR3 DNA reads TGCGCCAGCAGCAGAGCCGACAGGGCAAGAGGAGGCACTGAAGCTTTCTTT. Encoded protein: CASSRADRARGGTEAFF.

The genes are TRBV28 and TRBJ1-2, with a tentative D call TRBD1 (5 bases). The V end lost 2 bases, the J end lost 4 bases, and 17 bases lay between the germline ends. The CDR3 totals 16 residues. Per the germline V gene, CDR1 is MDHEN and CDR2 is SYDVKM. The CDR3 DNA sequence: TGTGCCAGCAGTTTAAGGGCCGCACGGGGCGCCTATGGCTACACCTTC. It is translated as CASSLRAARGAYGYTF.

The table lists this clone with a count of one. CDR3: CASSHPGLAGTPGLGEQFF. The CDR3 bases are TGCGCCAGCAGCCACCCCGGGCTAGCGGGGACCCCCGGGTTGGGCGAGCAGTTCTTC. The gene calls are TRBV4-1 and TRBJ2-1, with 9 bases lining up with TRBD2. The germline gives CDR1 MGHRA, CDR2 YSYEKL. This CDR3 spans 19 amino acids. V lost 3 bases to trimming and J lost 10 bases; unmatched junction nucleotides: 22.

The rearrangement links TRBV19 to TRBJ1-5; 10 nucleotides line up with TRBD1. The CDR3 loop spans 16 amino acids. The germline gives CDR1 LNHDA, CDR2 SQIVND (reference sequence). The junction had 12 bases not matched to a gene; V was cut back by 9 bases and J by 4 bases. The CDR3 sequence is CASLPGQGFSNQPQHF. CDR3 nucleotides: TGTGCCAGCCTTCCGGGACAGGGGTTTAGTAATCAGCCCCAGCATTTT.

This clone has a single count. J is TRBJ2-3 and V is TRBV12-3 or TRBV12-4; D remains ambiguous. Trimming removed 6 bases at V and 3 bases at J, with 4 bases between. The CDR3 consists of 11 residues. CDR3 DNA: TGTGCCAGCAGAAATACAGATACGCAGTATTTT. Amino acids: CASRNTDTQYF.

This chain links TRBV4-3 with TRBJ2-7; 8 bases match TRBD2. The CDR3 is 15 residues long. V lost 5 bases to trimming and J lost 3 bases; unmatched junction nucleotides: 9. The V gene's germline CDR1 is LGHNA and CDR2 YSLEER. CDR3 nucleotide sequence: TGCGCCAGCAGCATTAAAGCGGGAGCCCTCTACGAGCAGTACTTC. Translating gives CASSIKAGALYEQYF.